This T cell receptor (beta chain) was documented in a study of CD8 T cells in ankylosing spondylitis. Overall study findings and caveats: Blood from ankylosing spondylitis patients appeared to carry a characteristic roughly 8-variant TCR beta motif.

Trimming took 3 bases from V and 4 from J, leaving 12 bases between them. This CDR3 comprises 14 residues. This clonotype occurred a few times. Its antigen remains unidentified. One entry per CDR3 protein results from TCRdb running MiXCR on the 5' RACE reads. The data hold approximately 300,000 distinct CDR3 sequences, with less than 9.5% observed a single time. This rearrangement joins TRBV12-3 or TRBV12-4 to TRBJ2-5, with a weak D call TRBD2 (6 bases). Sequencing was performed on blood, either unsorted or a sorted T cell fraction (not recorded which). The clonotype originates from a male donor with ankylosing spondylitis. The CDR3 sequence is CASSLTGGRETQYF. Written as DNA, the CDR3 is TGTGCCAGCAGTTTGACCGGGGGACGAGAGACCCAGTACTTC.